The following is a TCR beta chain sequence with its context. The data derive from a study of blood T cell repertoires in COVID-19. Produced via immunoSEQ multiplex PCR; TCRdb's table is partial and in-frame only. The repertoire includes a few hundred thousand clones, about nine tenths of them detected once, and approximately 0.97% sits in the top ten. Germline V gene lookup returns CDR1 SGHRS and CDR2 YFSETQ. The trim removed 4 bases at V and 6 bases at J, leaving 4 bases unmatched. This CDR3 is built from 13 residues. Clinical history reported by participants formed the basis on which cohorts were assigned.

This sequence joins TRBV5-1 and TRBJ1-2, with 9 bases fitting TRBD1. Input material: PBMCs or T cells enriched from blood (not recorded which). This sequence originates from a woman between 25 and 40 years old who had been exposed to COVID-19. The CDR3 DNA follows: TGCGCCAGCAGCCGGGGACAGGGTAATGGCTACACCTTC. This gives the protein CASSRGQGNGYTF.